These T cell receptor beta chains were read from a single sample in a study of Tregs in tolerant kidney transplant recipients. Assay: immunoSEQ multiplex PCR; the TCRdb copy retains only in-frame clones and omits some. This repertoire shows about 240,000 clones, roughly 80% found once; its top ten account for over 0.5%. Sequencing used CD4+ T cells from blood. These TCRs come from a human donor in good health. The CDR3 runs from the conserved cysteine through the conserved F or W. Each record gives: clone size, V gene, J gene, D gene, CDR3 DNA, CDR3 protein. D genes are given only for firm matches. Some rows mark clone size as missing; the rest say once, few, many or name a class of expanded clone.

clone size: .
V gene: TRBV7-8
J gene: TRBJ2-2
D gene: TRBD2
CDR3 DNA: TGTGCCAGCAGCTTAGTAGGCACTAGCGGGAACACCGGGGAGCTGTTTTTT
CDR3 protein: CASSLVGTSGNTGELFF

clone size: .
V gene: TRBV7-6
J gene: TRBJ1-1
D gene: .
CDR3 DNA: TGTGCCAGCAGCTTAGGGGGAATTGACACTGAAGCTTTCTTT
CDR3 protein: CASSLGGIDTEAFF

clone size: few
V gene: TRBV6-5
J gene: TRBJ2-7
D gene: TRBD1
CDR3 DNA: TGTGCCAGCAGTTACGCCTTGACAGGGCGGGACGAGCAGTACTTC
CDR3 protein: CASSYALTGRDEQYF

clone size: .
V gene: TRBV6-1
J gene: TRBJ2-1
D gene: .
CDR3 DNA: TGTGCCAGCAGTGAAATTGGGGGTTCCTACAATGAGCAGTTCTTC
CDR3 protein: CASSEIGGSYNEQFF

clone size: .
V gene: TRBV5-4
J gene: TRBJ1-2
D gene: .
CDR3 DNA: TGTGCCAGCAGCTTGGCCCAGGGCGCAGCTAACTATGGCTACACCTTC
CDR3 protein: CASSLAQGAANYGYTF

clone size: .
V gene: TRBV15
J gene: TRBJ1-2
D gene: .
CDR3 DNA: TGTGCCACCAGCAGAGATGAGATCCCGGCTGGGGGCTACGCCTTC
CDR3 protein: CATSRDEIPAGGYAF

clone size: .
V gene: TRBV9
J gene: TRBJ2-5
D gene: .
CDR3 DNA: TGTGCCAGCAGCCCATTGGGAGGCCAAGAGACCCAGTACTTC
CDR3 protein: CASSPLGGQETQYF

clone size: .
V gene: TRBV5-4
J gene: TRBJ1-4
D gene: .
CDR3 DNA: TGTGCCAGCAGCTTGGGAGGGGCAACTAATGAAAAACTGTTTTTT
CDR3 protein: CASSLGGATNEKLFF

clone size: .
V gene: TRBV7-6
J gene: TRBJ2-1
D gene: TRBD2
CDR3 DNA: TGTGCCAGCAGACCTCTAGCGGGGGGCACATCCTACAATGAGCAGTTCTTC
CDR3 protein: CASRPLAGGTSYNEQFF

clone size: .
V gene: TRBV27
J gene: TRBJ2-7
D gene: .
CDR3 DNA: TGTGCCAGCAGCCGCCCCGGGACGGTCAACCCCTACGAGCAGTACTTC
CDR3 protein: CASSRPGTVNPYEQYF

clone size: .
V gene: TRBV5-4
J gene: TRBJ2-5
D gene: .
CDR3 DNA: TGTGCCAGCAGCCCCGGCGAACTAAACCAAGAGACCCAGTACTTC
CDR3 protein: CASSPGELNQETQYF

clone size: .
V gene: TRBV7-8
J gene: TRBJ2-3
D gene: TRBD2
CDR3 DNA: TGTGCCAGCAGCTTAAGACTAGCGGGGGCCCAACTTACGGATACGCAGTATTTT
CDR3 protein: CASSLRLAGAQLTDTQYF

clone size: .
V gene: TRBV30
J gene: TRBJ1-4
D gene: .
CDR3 DNA: TGTGCCTGGAGTGATTTGCAACAACTAATGAAAAGCCTGTTTTTT
CDR3 protein: CAWSDLQQLMKSLFF

clone size: .
V gene: TRBV7-2
J gene: TRBJ2-5
D gene: TRBD1
CDR3 DNA: TGTGCCAGCAGCTCGGGACAGGGGGAGACCCAGTACTTC
CDR3 protein: CASSSGQGETQYF

clone size: .
V gene: TRBV29-1
J gene: TRBJ2-2
D gene: TRBD2
CDR3 DNA: TGCAGCGTTCCTCGGGGGGCGAACACCGGGGAGCTGTTTTTT
CDR3 protein: CSVPRGANTGELFF

clone size: once
V gene: TRBV6-5
J gene: TRBJ1-5
D gene: TRBD1
CDR3 DNA: TGTGCCAGCAGTTCCACAGGGGGCAATCAGCCCCAGCATTTT
CDR3 protein: CASSSTGGNQPQHF

clone size: .
V gene: TRBV2
J gene: TRBJ1-5
D gene: .
CDR3 DNA: TGTGCCAGCAGTGACGGGACCACCTTTCAGCCCCAGCATTTT
CDR3 protein: CASSDGTTFQPQHF

clone size: .
V gene: TRBV7-8
J gene: TRBJ1-2
D gene: TRBD1
CDR3 DNA: TGTGCCAGCAGCTTAGGGGGACAGGGATTCTATGGCTACACCTTC
CDR3 protein: CASSLGGQGFYGYTF

clone size: .
V gene: TRBV6-5
J gene: TRBJ2-7
D gene: .
CDR3 DNA: TGTGCCAGCATAAACAAGGCAGCCAACTCCTACGAGCAGTACTTC
CDR3 protein: CASINKAANSYEQYF

clone size: .
V gene: TRBV7-8
J gene: TRBJ2-1
D gene: TRBD2
CDR3 DNA: TGTGCCAGCAGCTCCCGGGGGGGCCAAAGCTCCTACAATGAGCAGTTCTTC
CDR3 protein: CASSSRGGQSSYNEQFF

clone size: .
V gene: TRBV6-1
J gene: TRBJ2-3
D gene: .
CDR3 DNA: TGTGCCAGCACCACGATAGCGGCCAGCACAGATACGCAGTATTTT
CDR3 protein: CASTTIAASTDTQYF

clone size: once
V gene: TRBV15
J gene: TRBJ2-7
D gene: TRBD1
CDR3 DNA: TGTGCCACCAGCCCACAGGGGCTCTACGAGCAGTACTTC
CDR3 protein: CATSPQGLYEQYF

clone size: .
V gene: TRBV5-4
J gene: TRBJ2-5
D gene: TRBD2
CDR3 DNA: TGTGCCAGCAGGATGGGGACTAGCGGGACCCAGTACTTC
CDR3 protein: CASRMGTSGTQYF

clone size: .
V gene: TRBV18
J gene: TRBJ2-7
D gene: TRBD2
CDR3 DNA: TGTGCCAGCTCACCGGGTCCCGGGGGGTCCTACGAGCAGTACTTC
CDR3 protein: CASSPGPGGSYEQYF

clone size: .
V gene: TRBV18
J gene: TRBJ1-5
D gene: TRBD1
CDR3 DNA: TGTGCCAGCTCACCGGACAGGGTCAATCAGCCCCAGCATTTT
CDR3 protein: CASSPDRVNQPQHF

clone size: .
V gene: TRBV6-1
J gene: TRBJ2-7
D gene: .
CDR3 DNA: TGTGCCAGCAGTGAACGCACGGCTCCGGGCGAGCAGTACTTC
CDR3 protein: CASSERTAPGEQYF

clone size: .
V gene: TRBV5-4
J gene: TRBJ2-1
D gene: TRBD2
CDR3 DNA: TGTGCCAGCAGCCGGACTAGCGGGAGCAATGAGCAGTTCTTC
CDR3 protein: CASSRTSGSNEQFF

clone size: .
V gene: TRBV7-9
J gene: TRBJ2-5
D gene: TRBD1
CDR3 DNA: TGTGCCAGCAGCTCTAGACAGGGGGCACTCGGGGAGACCCAGTACTTC
CDR3 protein: CASSSRQGALGETQYF

clone size: .
V gene: TRBV19
J gene: TRBJ2-4
D gene: .
CDR3 DNA: TGTGCCAGTAGTCTGCGGACGGCCGGGGTTAAAAACATTCAGTACTTC
CDR3 protein: CASSLRTAGVKNIQYF

clone size: .
V gene: TRBV7-8
J gene: TRBJ2-5
D gene: TRBD2
CDR3 DNA: TGTGCCAGCAGCTACCCTCTAGCGGGAGTGGGAGAGACCCAGTACTTC
CDR3 protein: CASSYPLAGVGETQYF

clone size: .
V gene: TRBV20-1
J gene: TRBJ2-1
D gene: .
CDR3 DNA: TGCAGTGCGGGCTCCTACAATGAGCAGTTCTTC
CDR3 protein: CSAGSYNEQFF

clone size: .
V gene: TRBV28
J gene: TRBJ2-2
D gene: .
CDR3 DNA: TGTGCCAGCAGTTCGCTGGAACGCGGCACCGGGGAGCTGTTTTTT
CDR3 protein: CASSSLERGTGELFF

clone size: .
V gene: TRBV11-2
J gene: TRBJ2-7
D gene: .
CDR3 DNA: TGTGCCAGCAGCTTAGTCCCGACCACCTACGAGCAGTACTTC
CDR3 protein: CASSLVPTTYEQYF

clone size: .
V gene: TRBV12-5
J gene: TRBJ2-7
D gene: .
CDR3 DNA: TGTGCTAGTGGTTTGAAGCCGGGGTCTTTAGGGGACTACGAGCAGTACTTC
CDR3 protein: CASGLKPGSLGDYEQYF

clone size: .
V gene: TRBV19
J gene: TRBJ1-5
D gene: .
CDR3 DNA: TGTGCCAGTAGTATATTTGATCAGCCCCAGCATTTT
CDR3 protein: CASSIFDQPQHF

clone size: .
V gene: TRBV27
J gene: TRBJ2-1
D gene: .
CDR3 DNA: TGTGCCAGCAGTGGGGGGCCTGGCTACAATGAGCAGTTCTTC
CDR3 protein: CASSGGPGYNEQFF

clone size: .
V gene: TRBV5-1
J gene: TRBJ1-3
D gene: .
CDR3 DNA: TGCGCCAGTAGCTTGGCCTACTCTGGAAACACCATATATTTT
CDR3 protein: CASSLAYSGNTIYF

clone size: once
V gene: TRBV18
J gene: TRBJ1-2
D gene: .
CDR3 DNA: TGTGCCAGCTCACCACCGGGGGCAGGAGTATGGAGGGGCTACACCTTC
CDR3 protein: CASSPPGAGVWRGYTF

clone size: few
V gene: TRBV30
J gene: TRBJ2-5
D gene: .
CDR3 DNA: TGTGCCTGGAGTGTCCAGATACAAGAGACCCAGTACTTC
CDR3 protein: CAWSVQIQETQYF